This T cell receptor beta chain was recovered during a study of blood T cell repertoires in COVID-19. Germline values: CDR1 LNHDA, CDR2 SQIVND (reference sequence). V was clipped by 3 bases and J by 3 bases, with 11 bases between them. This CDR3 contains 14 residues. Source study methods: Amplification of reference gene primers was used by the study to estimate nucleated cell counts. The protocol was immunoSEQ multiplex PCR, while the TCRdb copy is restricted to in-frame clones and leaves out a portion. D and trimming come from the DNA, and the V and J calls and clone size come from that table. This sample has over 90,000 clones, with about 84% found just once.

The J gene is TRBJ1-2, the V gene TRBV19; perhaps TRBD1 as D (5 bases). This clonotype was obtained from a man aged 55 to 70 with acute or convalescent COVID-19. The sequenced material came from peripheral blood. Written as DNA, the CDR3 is TGTGCCAGTAGTATTAGGATACAGGACTATGGCTACACCTTC. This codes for CASSIRIQDYGYTF.